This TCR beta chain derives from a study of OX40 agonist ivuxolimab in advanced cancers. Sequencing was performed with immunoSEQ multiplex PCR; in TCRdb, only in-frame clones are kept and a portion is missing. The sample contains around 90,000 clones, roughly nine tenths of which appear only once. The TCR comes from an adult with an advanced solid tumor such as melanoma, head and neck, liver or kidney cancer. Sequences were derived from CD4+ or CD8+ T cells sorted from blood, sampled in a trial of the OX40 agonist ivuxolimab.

The CDR3 nucleotides are TGTGCCATCAGTGCGGGTAGTGCAGATACGCAGTATTTT. Protein: CAISAGSADTQYF. The chain has TRBV10-3 and TRBJ2-3; D unresolved. Germline V gene lookup returns CDR1 ENHRY and CDR2 SYGVKD. The CDR3 is 13 amino acids. With 4 bases removed from V and 4 bases from J, the gap between germline ends came to 9 bases.